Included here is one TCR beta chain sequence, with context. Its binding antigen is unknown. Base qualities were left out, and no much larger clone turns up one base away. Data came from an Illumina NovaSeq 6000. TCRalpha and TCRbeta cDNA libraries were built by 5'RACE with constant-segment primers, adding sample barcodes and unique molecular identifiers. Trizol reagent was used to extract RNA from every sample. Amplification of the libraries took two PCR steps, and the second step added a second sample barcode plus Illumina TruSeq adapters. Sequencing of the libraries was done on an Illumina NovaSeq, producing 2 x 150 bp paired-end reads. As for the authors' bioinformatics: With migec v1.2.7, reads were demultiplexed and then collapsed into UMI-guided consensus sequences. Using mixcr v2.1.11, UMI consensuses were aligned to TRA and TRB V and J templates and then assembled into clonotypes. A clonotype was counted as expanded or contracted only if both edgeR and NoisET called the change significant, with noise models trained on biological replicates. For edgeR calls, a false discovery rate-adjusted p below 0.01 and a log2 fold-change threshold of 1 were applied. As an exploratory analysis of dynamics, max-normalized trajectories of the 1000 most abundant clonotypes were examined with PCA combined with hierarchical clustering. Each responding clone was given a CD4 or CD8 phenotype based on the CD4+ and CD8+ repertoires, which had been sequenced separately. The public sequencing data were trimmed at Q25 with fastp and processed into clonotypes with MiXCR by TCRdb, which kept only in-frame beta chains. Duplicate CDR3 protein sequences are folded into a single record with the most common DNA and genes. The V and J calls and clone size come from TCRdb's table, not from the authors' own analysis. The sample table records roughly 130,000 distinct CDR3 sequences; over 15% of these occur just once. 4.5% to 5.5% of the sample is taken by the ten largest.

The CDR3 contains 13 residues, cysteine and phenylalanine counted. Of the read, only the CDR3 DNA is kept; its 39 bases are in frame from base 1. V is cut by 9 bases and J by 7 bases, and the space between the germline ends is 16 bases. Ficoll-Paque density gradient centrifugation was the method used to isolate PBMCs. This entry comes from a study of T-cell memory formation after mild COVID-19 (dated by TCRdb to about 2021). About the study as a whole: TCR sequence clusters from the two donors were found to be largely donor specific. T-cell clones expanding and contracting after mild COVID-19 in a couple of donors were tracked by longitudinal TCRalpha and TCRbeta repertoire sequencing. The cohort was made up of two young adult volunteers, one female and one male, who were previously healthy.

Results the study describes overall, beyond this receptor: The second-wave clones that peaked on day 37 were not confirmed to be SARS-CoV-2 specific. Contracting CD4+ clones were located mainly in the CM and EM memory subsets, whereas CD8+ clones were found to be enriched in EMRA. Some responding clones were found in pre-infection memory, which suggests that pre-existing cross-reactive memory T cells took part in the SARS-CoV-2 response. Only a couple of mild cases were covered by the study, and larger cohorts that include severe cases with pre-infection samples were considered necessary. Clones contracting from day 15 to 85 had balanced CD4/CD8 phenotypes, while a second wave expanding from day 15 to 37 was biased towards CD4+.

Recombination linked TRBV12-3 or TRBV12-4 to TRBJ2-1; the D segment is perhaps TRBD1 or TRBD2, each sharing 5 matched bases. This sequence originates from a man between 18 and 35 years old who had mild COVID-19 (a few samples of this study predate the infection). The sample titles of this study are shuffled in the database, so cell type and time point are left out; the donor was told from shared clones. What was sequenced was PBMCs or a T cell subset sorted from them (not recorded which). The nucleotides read TGTGCCAGTGCCTACGAGGGGCGGAATGAGCAGTTCTTC. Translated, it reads CASAYEGRNEQFF.